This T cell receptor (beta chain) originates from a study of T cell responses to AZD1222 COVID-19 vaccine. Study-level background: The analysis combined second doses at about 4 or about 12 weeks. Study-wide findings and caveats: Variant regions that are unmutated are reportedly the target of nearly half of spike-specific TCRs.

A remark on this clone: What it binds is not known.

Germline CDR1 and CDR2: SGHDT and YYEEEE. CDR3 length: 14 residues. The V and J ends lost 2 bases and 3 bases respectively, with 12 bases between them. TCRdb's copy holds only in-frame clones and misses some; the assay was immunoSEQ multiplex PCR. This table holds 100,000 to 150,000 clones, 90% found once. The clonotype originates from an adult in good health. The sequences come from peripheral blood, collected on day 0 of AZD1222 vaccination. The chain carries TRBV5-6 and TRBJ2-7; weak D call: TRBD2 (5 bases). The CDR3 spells CASSLYGDDYEQYF. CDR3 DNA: TGTGCCAGCAGCTTATACGGGGATGACTACGAGCAGTACTTC.